The rows below give T cell receptor beta chains drawn from one sample of a study of Ad26.COV2.S vaccination and SARS-CoV-2 variants. The data were produced by immunoSEQ multiplex PCR, yet TCRdb's version contains in-frame clones alone and is incomplete. Of some 640,000 clones listed, roughly 90% are singletons. This material consisted of peripheral blood, taken in a trial of Ad26.COV2.S vaccine versus placebo. All receptors come from a person aged 18-65 years who received the Ad26.COV2.S COVID-19 vaccine or a placebo. CDR3s include the opening cysteine and the closing phenylalanine or tryptophan. The order of the fields is D gene, clone size, V gene, J gene, CDR3 protein, CDR3 DNA. D genes are given only for firm matches. Clone size is stated in some rows and not others, as once, few, many or a class when expanded.

NA	once	TRBV7-9	TRBJ1-2	CASSLGQGGYTF	TGTGCCAGCAGCTTAGGCCAGGGGGGCTACACCTTC
NA	NA	TRBV10-3	TRBJ1-1	CAISGQGQGTEAFF	TGTGCCATCAGTGGACAAGGCCAGGGCACTGAAGCTTTCTTT
NA	once	TRBV5-5	TRBJ2-5	CASSSPRGPNGETQYF	TGTGCCAGCAGCTCTCCCCGGGGGCCGAACGGGGAGACCCAGTACTTC
NA	NA	TRBV18	TRBJ1-4	CASSPEGEKLFF	TGTGCCAGCTCACCGGAGGGGGAAAAACTGTTTTTT
TRBD1	NA	TRBV28	TRBJ1-6	CASSLGQGYRSPLHF	TGTGCCAGCAGTTTAGGACAGGGATATCGGTCACCCCTCCACTTT
TRBD2	once	TRBV5-1	TRBJ2-3	CASSRTSAKVDTQYF	TGCGCCAGCAGCAGGACTAGCGCGAAAGTGGATACGCAGTATTTT
NA	once	TRBV6-5	TRBJ2-2	CASSYLSRVNTGELFF	TGTGCCAGCAGTTACTTAAGTAGGGTGAACACCGGGGAGCTGTTTTTT
TRBD1	NA	TRBV7-6	TRBJ2-3	CASKPGTGGSNTPNTQYF	TGTGCCAGCAAACCCGGGACAGGCGGCTCCAATACCCCGAATACGCAGTATTTT
NA	NA	TRBV11-3	TRBJ2-5	CASSLAEGQGQETQYF	TGTGCCAGCAGCTTAGCCGAGGGGCAGGGCCAAGAGACCCAGTACTTC
NA	NA	TRBV19	TRBJ2-7	CASSIVQGSSYEQYF	TGTGCCAGTAGTATCGTTCAGGGGAGCTCCTACGAGCAGTACTTC
NA	NA	TRBV10-2	TRBJ2-7	CASSESPSAALSSYEQYF	TGCGCCAGCAGTGAGTCACCCTCTGCGGCCCTGAGCTCCTACGAGCAGTACTTC
NA	NA	TRBV30	TRBJ1-4	CAWSAPGGTNEKLFF	TGTGCCTGGAGTGCCCCGGGGGGAACTAATGAAAAACTGTTTTTT
NA	NA	TRBV19	TRBJ2-2	CASSIVRQNTGELFF	TGTGCCAGTAGTATCGTCAGGCAAAACACCGGGGAGCTGTTTTTT
NA	NA	TRBV21-1	TRBJ2-5	CASSPQGWETQYF	TGTGCCAGCAGCCCCCAGGGATGGGAGACCCAGTACTTC
NA	NA	TRBV30	TRBJ2-5	CAWSVGETQYF	TGTGCCTGGAGTGTCGGGGAGACCCAGTACTTC
TRBD2	NA	TRBV10-1	TRBJ2-3	CASSELGLAGTDTQYF	TGCGCCAGCAGTGAGTTGGGACTAGCGGGCACAGATACGCAGTATTTT
TRBD1	NA	TRBV28	TRBJ1-2	CASSPGQGNYGYTF	TGTGCCAGCAGTCCCGGACAGGGCAACTATGGCTACACCTTC
NA	NA	TRBV3-1/TRBV3-2	TRBJ2-3	CASSGRGTDTQYF	TGTGCCAGCAGCGGAAGGGGCACAGATACGCAGTATTTT
NA	NA	TRBV11-2	TRBJ2-7	CASSLLGGPYEQYF	TGTGCCAGCAGCTTACTTGGCGGACCCTACGAGCAGTACTTC
NA	NA	TRBV6-2/TRBV6-3	TRBJ2-1	CASSYTGASEQFF	TGTGCCAGCAGTTACACGGGGGCTAGTGAGCAGTTCTTC
NA	NA	TRBV9	TRBJ1-2	CASSEYGYTF	TGTGCCAGCAGCGAGTATGGCTACACCTTC
NA	NA	TRBV27	TRBJ1-4	CASSPWPLEKLFF	TGTGCCAGCAGTCCTTGGCCTCTTGAAAAACTGTTTTTT
NA	NA	TRBV7-9	TRBJ2-1	CASSLWDEQFF	TGTGCCAGCAGCTTATGGGATGAGCAGTTCTTC
NA	NA	TRBV30	TRBJ2-7	CAWSRGGGLAYEQYF	TGTGCCTGGAGTAGGGGTGGGGGGCTTGCCTACGAGCAGTACTTC
NA	NA	TRBV6-5	TRBJ1-3	CASSYGGSGNTIYF	TGTGCCAGCAGTTATGGGGGAAGCGGAAACACCATATATTTT
TRBD1	NA	TRBV4-2	TRBJ1-4	CASSQGGGANEKLFF	TGTGCCAGCAGCCAAGGAGGGGGCGCAAATGAAAAACTGTTTTTT
NA	NA	TRBV5-1	TRBJ2-5	CASSLEGQLQETQYF	TGCGCCAGCAGCCTGGAGGGACAGCTCCAAGAGACCCAGTACTTC
NA	NA	TRBV4-3	TRBJ1-1	CASSQEGRETEAFF	TGCGCCAGCAGCCAAGAGGGTCGGGAAACTGAAGCTTTCTTT
TRBD1	NA	TRBV27	TRBJ2-7	CASSLFGTGSHEQYF	TGTGCCAGCAGTTTGTTTGGGACAGGGTCCCACGAGCAGTACTTC
NA	NA	TRBV19	TRBJ2-1	CASAGGPNPYNEQFF	TGTGCCAGCGCAGGGGGGCCTAACCCGTACAATGAGCAGTTCTTC
NA	NA	TRBV20-1	TRBJ1-1	CSASSPSGAAFF	TGCAGTGCTAGTTCGCCCAGTGGGGCAGCTTTCTTT
TRBD2	NA	TRBV3-1/TRBV3-2	TRBJ2-1	CASSHGGADNEQFF	TGTGCCAGCAGCCACGGGGGGGCCGACAATGAGCAGTTCTTC
TRBD2	NA	TRBV19	TRBJ2-1	CASSIESSGGRIGARNEQFF	TGTGCCAGTAGTATAGAATCTAGCGGTGGGAGGATAGGGGCAAGAAATGAGCAGTTCTTC
NA	few	TRBV4-2	TRBJ2-7	CASSQPDSTYEQYF	TGTGCCAGCAGCCAACCTGACTCAACCTACGAGCAGTACTTC
NA	once	TRBV4-3	TRBJ1-2	CASSQAPGANYGYTF	TGCGCCAGCAGCCAAGCCCCGGGGGCGAACTATGGCTACACCTTC
TRBD1	NA	TRBV7-8	TRBJ1-1	CASSLTGEAFF	TGTGCCAGCAGCCTGACAGGGGAAGCTTTCTTT
NA	once	TRBV24-1	TRBJ2-2	CATSDAGTAVTGELFF	TGTGCCACCAGTGACGCCGGGACTGCGGTCACCGGGGAGCTGTTTTTT
TRBD1	NA	TRBV3-1/TRBV3-2	TRBJ1-4	CASSRTGTGDEKLFF	TGTGCCAGCAGCCGCACCGGGACAGGGGATGAAAAACTGTTTTTT
NA	NA	TRBV30	TRBJ1-5	CAWSPSSRWGVNSNQPQHF	TGTGCCTGGAGCCCTTCTTCGCGGTGGGGAGTAAATAGCAATCAGCCCCAGCATTTT
NA	NA	TRBV12-3/TRBV12-4	TRBJ2-7	CASSFGQKEQYF	TGTGCCAGCAGCTTCGGGCAGAAAGAGCAGTACTTC
TRBD2	NA	TRBV7-8	TRBJ2-5	CASISSGALQETQYF	TGTGCCAGCATCAGTAGCGGGGCCCTCCAAGAGACCCAGTACTTC
NA	NA	TRBV29-1	TRBJ1-1	CSARPTFGVKTEAFF	TGCAGCGCACGCCCGACATTCGGAGTTAAAACTGAAGCTTTCTTT
NA	NA	TRBV12-3/TRBV12-4	TRBJ1-3	CASRPGQGNTIYF	TGTGCCAGCAGGCCTGGACAGGGAAACACCATATATTTT
NA	NA	TRBV5-1	TRBJ1-2	CASSLAGGYGYTF	TGCGCCAGCAGCTTGGCCGGAGGGTATGGCTACACCTTC
NA	NA	TRBV5-4	TRBJ2-7	CASSLGQGGNYEQYF	TGTGCCAGCAGCTTGGGACAGGGAGGAAACTACGAGCAGTACTTC
NA	NA	TRBV7-9	TRBJ1-1	CASSLEPNTEAFF	TGTGCCAGCAGCTTAGAGCCGAACACTGAAGCTTTCTTT